This T cell receptor beta chain was identified during a study of a mutant IDH1 vaccine in newly diagnosed glioma. Study-level background: Sex among treated patients split approximately 62% male, roughly 40% female; mean age was around 40 years. Previous care, which was radiotherapy, temozolomide, or both, most often involved both.

Measured with immunoSEQ multiplex PCR; TCRdb has only the in-frame clones, and not every one. In the table there are approximately 50,000 clones, roughly 90% of which are singletons. The sample's time point: week 35, safety follow-up. One vaccine dose held 300 ug of mutant IDH1 20-mer peptide and came with topical imiquimod. During weeks 1, 3, 5, 7, 11, 15, 19 and 23, patients received eight vaccinations. The table lists this clone with a count of one. No antigen is known for it. This sequence was found in a man in his forties with glioma. Sequenced material: PBMCs, taken from a glioma patient whose treatment included an IDH1 peptide vaccine.

This chain's CDR3 is CASSLTENTEAFF. Here the CDR3 DNA reads TGTGCCAGCAGCCTCACCGAGAACACTGAAGCTTTCTTT. The V and J genes are TRBV7-9 and TRBJ1-1; no firm D call. This CDR3 spans 13 amino acids. V shed 5 bases and J shed 1 base, with 8 bases lying between them. The germline V gene encodes CDR1 SEHNR and CDR2 FQNEAQ (reference sequence).